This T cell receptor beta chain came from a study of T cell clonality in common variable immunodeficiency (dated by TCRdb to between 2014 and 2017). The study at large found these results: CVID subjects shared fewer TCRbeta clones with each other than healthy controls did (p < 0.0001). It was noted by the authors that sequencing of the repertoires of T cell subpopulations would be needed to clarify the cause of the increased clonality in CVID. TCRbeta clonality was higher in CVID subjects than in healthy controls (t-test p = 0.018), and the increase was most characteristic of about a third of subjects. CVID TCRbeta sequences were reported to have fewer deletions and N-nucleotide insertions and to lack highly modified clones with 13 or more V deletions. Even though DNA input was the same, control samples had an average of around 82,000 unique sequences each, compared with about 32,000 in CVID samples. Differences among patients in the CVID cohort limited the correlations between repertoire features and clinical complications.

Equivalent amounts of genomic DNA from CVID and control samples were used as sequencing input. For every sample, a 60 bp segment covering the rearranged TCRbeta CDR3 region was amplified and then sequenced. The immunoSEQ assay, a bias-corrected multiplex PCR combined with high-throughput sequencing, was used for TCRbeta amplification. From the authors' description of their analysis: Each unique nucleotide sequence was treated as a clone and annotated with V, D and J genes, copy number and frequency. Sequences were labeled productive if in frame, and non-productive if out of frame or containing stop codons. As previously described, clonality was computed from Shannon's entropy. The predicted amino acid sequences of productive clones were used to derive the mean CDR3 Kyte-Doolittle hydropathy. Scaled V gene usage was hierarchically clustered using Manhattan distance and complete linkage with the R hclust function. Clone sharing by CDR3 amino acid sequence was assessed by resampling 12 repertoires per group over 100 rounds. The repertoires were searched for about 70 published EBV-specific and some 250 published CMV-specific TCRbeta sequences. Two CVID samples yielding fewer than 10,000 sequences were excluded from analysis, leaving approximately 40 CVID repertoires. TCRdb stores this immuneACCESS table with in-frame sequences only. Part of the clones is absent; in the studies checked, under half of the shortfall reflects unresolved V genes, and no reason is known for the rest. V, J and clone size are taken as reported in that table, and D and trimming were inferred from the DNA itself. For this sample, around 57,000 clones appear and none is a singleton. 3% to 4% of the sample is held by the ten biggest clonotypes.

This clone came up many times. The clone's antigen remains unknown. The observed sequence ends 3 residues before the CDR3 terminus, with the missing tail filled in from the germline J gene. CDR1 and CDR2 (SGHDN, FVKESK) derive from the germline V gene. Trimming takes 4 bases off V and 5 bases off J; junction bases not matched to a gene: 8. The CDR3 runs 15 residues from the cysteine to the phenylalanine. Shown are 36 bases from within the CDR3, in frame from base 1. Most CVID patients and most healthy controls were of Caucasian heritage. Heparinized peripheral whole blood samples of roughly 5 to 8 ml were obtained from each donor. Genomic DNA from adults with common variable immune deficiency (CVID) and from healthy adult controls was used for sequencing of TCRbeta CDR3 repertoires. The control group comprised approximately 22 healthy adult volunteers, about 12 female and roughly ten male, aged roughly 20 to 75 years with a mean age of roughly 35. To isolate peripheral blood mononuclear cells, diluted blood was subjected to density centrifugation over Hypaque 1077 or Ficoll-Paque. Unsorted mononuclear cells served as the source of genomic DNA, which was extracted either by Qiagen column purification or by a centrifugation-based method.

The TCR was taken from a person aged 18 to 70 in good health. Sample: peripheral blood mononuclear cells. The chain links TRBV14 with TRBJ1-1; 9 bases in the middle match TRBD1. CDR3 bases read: TGTGCCAGCAGCCTTCTGTTGGACAGGGGTACTGAA. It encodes CASSLLLDRGTE. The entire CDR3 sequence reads CASSLLLDRGTEAFF.